This TCR beta chain was obtained from a study of blood T cell repertoires in COVID-19. Trimming pared 7 bases from V and 8 bases from J, leaving 17 bases between. Germline assignment: CDR1 GTSNPN and CDR2 SVGIG (reference sequence). There are 13 residues in the CDR3. Some clones are missing from TCRdb's copy, which holds only in-frame ones; the method was immunoSEQ multiplex PCR. The table includes 170,000 or so clones, more than 80% detected once. This chain joins TRBV30 and TRBJ1-4; D gene uncertain. Specimen: PBMCs or T cells enriched from blood (not recorded which). The receptor was derived from a man aged 35 to 55 who had recovered from COVID-19. The CDR3 bases are TGTGCCTCAAGGGCGGGGTTACGAGAAAAACTGTTTTTT. This gives the protein CASRAGLREKLFF.